This TCR beta chain was retrieved from a study of CD8 T cells in Susac syndrome. Roughly 0.45 to 1 ug RNA was reverse transcribed with random hexamers. Using its own MiXCR run on the immunoSEQ multiplex PCR reads, TCRdb lists one record per CDR3 protein. The sample holds 150,000 to 200,000 distinct CDR3 sequences; roughly 94% are singletons and the top ten take over 0.09%. This CDR3 is 12 amino acids long. V was pared by 4 bases and J by 9 bases, with 10 bases between. Germline V CDR1 and CDR2: SGDLS, YYNGEE. Negative isolation yielded CD4+ and CD8+ T cells, and FACS enriched TEMRA cells. The chain employs TRBV9 and TRBJ2-2; D is uncertain. This clonotype was sampled from a human donor with multiple sclerosis. Material for sequencing was CD4+ T cells from PBMCs. CDR3 protein: CASSPRPRELFF. The CDR3 coding sequence is TGTGCCAGCAGCCCCCGACCCAGGGAGCTGTTTTTT.